This TCR beta chain was observed in a study of CD8 T cells in Susac syndrome. The CDR3 contains 14 residues. Germline CDR1 is MNHEY and CDR2 is SMNVEV (reference sequence). V was pared by 0 bases and J by 6 bases, with 8 bases between. Reverse transcription of 0.5 to 1 ug RNA was performed with random hexamers. TCRdb re-called the immunoSEQ multiplex PCR reads through MiXCR, storing one row per CDR3 protein. The top ten hold 0.25% to 0.3% of the sample, which has about 21,000 distinct CDR3 sequences, around 92% seen once. Sequencing was carried out using CD8+ T cells from PBMCs. The chain carries TRBV27 and TRBJ2-2; no clear D. This sequence originates from a human donor in good health. This CDR3 reads CASSLSPPAGELFF. In DNA form, the CDR3 reads TGTGCCAGCAGTTTATCGCCCCCTGCCGGGGAGCTGTTTTTT.